This is a list of T cell receptor beta chains from one sample in a study of technical replicates of blood from four donors. The assay was immunoSEQ multiplex PCR, and TCRdb's table has in-frame clones only and misses some. The sample carries roughly 70,000 clones, nearly 98% recorded once. Sample: T cells isolated from PBMCs. The origin of the receptors is a human donor in good health. CDR3s include the opening cysteine and the closing phenylalanine or tryptophan. A D gene is named only where the DNA matches it firmly. For some rows the clone size is stated as once, few or many, or as a class when expanded; others skip it.

d_gene,v_gene,abundance,j_gene,CDR3aa,CDR3nt
TRBD1,TRBV4-1,-,TRBJ2-7,CASSQEGGAYEQYF,TGCGCCAGCAGCCAAGAAGGGGGCGCGTACGAGCAGTACTTC
-,TRBV10-3,once,TRBJ2-7,CAISETQTPSYEQYF,TGTGCCATCAGTGAGACTCAGACACCTTCTTACGAGCAGTACTTC
TRBD1,TRBV18,-,TRBJ2-7,CASSPVGQGYEQYF,TGTGCCAGCTCCCCGGTGGGACAGGGGTACGAGCAGTACTTC
-,TRBV4-2,-,TRBJ2-1,CASSQVLAGDNEQFF,TGTGCCAGCAGCCAAGTTTTAGCAGGGGACAATGAGCAGTTCTTC
TRBD2,TRBV6-5,once,TRBJ2-7,CASKIAGSSYEQYF,TGTGCCAGCAAGATAGCGGGTAGTTCCTACGAGCAGTACTTC
TRBD2,TRBV2,-,TRBJ2-5,CASSEALFGGKTQYF,TGTGCCAGCAGTGAAGCCCTCTTCGGGGGGAAGACCCAGTACTTC
TRBD1,TRBV5-1,once,TRBJ2-1,CASSLPGQGKDNEQFF,TGCGCCAGCAGCCTACCGGGACAGGGAAAGGACAATGAGCAGTTCTTC
TRBD2,TRBV5-1,-,TRBJ2-3,CASSLVKGGADTQYF,TGCGCCAGCAGCTTGGTGAAGGGAGGGGCAGATACGCAGTATTTT
TRBD1,TRBV2,-,TRBJ1-5,CASIGGQGFNQPQHF,TGTGCCAGCATAGGGGGACAGGGTTTTAATCAGCCCCAGCATTTT
-,TRBV6-5,-,TRBJ2-3,CASSYHLAFSTDTQYF,TGTGCCAGCAGTTACCACCTAGCGTTTAGCACAGATACGCAGTATTTT
TRBD1,TRBV11-2,-,TRBJ2-1,CASSSMLTGQGINEQFF,TGTGCCAGCAGCTCCATGTTGACAGGACAGGGAATCAATGAGCAGTTCTTC
-,TRBV30,once,TRBJ1-2,CAWSVGRGDYGYTF,TGTGCCTGGAGTGTGGGCAGGGGTGACTATGGCTACACCTTC
TRBD2,TRBV13,once,TRBJ2-7,CASAKTGLAGVRYEQYF,TGTGCCAGCGCTAAGACGGGACTAGCGGGAGTGCGCTACGAGCAGTACTTC